Listed here are 28 T cell receptor beta chains from one sample, sequenced in a study of blood T cell dynamics during melanoma immunotherapy (dated by TCRdb to the early 2020s). Libraries were made using the immunoSEQ multiplex PCR assay. TCRdb's version of the immuneACCESS table is confined to in-frame rearrangements and falls short of the full clone set. An unresolved V gene accounts for under half of the shortfall where checked; the remainder is of unknown origin. The sample table shows about 22,000 clones, and 85% to 90% are seen once. Over 1% of the sample is in the top ten clones. The sample's time point, from its label and the paper: pre-treatment baseline. Sequencing was performed on blood, taken from a patient treated with checkpoint blockade. The receptors stem from a human donor with melanoma.

This chain joins TRBV2 and TRBJ1-3, with no clear D. Germline V lookup: CDR1 SNHLY, CDR2 FYNNEI. Trimming left V 1 base short and J 1 base short, with 5 bases between. There are 14 residues in the CDR3. DNA for the CDR3: TGTGCCAGCAGTGAAGGAGCTTCTGGAAACACCATATATTTT. Encoded protein: CASSEGASGNTIYF.

The chain carries TRBV11-2 and TRBJ2-7, with 10 bases fitting TRBD1. This CDR3 contains 15 residues. In germline, CDR1 is SGHAT, CDR2 FQNNGV. The trim removed 5 bases at V and 2 bases at J, leaving 6 bases unmatched. The CDR3 DNA is TGTGCCAGCAGCCTCCGGGACAGGGGAGCCTACGAGCAGTACTTC. Translation gives CASSLRDRGAYEQYF. The variable domain in full, completed from reference TRBV11-2 and TRBJ2-7, reads EAGVAQSPRYKIIEKRQSVAFWCNPISGHATLYWYQQILGQGPKLLIQFQNNGVVDDSQLPKDRFSAERLKGVDSTLKIQPAKLEDSAVYLCASSLRDRGAYEQYFGPGTRLTVT.

The chain carries TRBV5-1 and TRBJ2-3; the D is unclear. The germline V and J ends were trimmed by 4 bases and 0 bases, with 15 bases remaining between them. Looked up from germline, CDR1 is SGHRS and CDR2 is YFSETQ. The CDR3 runs to 16 residues. CDR3 in amino acids: CASSPHRASSTDTQYF. CDR3 bases: TGCGCCAGCAGCCCACATCGGGCCTCTAGCACAGATACGCAGTATTTT.

The chain links TRBV19 to TRBJ1-2; TRBD1 agrees at 7 bases. This CDR3 spans 15 amino acids. V lost 3 bases to trimming and J lost 3 bases; unmatched junction nucleotides: 7. The germline gives CDR1 LNHDA, CDR2 SQIVND (reference sequence). The CDR3 DNA follows: TGTGCCAGTAGTATCCCGGACAGGCTCCACTATGGCTACACCTTC. Protein product: CASSIPDRLHYGYTF.

The chain combines TRBV7-8 with TRBJ2-6, with D maybe TRBD2 (7 bases). Germline CDR1 reads SGHVS; CDR2 reads FQNEAQ. Trimming took off 1 base at V and 2 bases at J, with 15 bases between the two ends. The CDR3 is 18 amino acids. CDR3: CASSLVRSGGAGANVLTF. In DNA, the CDR3 is TGTGCCAGCAGCTTAGTTCGGTCGGGGGGCGCTGGGGCCAACGTCCTGACTTTC.

The chain links TRBV13 to TRBJ2-1, with D tentatively TRBD1 or TRBD2 (6 bases each). CDR3 length equals 13 residues. V was pared by 5 bases and J by 9 bases, with 14 bases between. In germline, CDR1 is PRHDT, CDR2 FYEKMQ (reference sequence). CDR3 sequence reads: CASSPGGLGEQFF. The CDR3 DNA sequence: TGTGCCAGCAGCCCCGGGGGCCTTGGTGAGCAGTTCTTC.

This chain joins TRBV28 and TRBJ2-5; TRBD1 agrees at 9 bases. This CDR3 comprises 18 residues. J lost 1 base, V lost 4 bases, and 13 bases had no gene match. Germline V gene data show CDR1 as MDHEN and CDR2 as SYDVKM. The CDR3 DNA reads TGTGCCAGCAGTTCCACGCGGCTGACAGGGGGTCGCCAAGAGACCCAGTACTTC. Translated, it gives CASSSTRLTGGRQETQYF.

This sequence joins TRBV5-1 and TRBJ1-4; TRBD1 matches at 9 bases. The CDR3 consists of 14 residues. Losses at the gene ends were 4 bases for V and 5 bases for J; bases not matched to a gene: 3. In germline, CDR1 is SGHRS, CDR2 YFSETQ. The CDR3 protein is CASSPGTGNEKLFF. The DNA for the CDR3 is TGCGCCAGCAGCCCCGGGACAGGGAATGAAAAACTGTTTTTT.

The chain joins TRBV5-6 to TRBJ2-4; D remains ambiguous. CDR3 size: 18 residues. With 4 bases removed from V and 0 bases from J, the gap between germline ends came to 20 bases. Germline loops: CDR1 SGHDT, CDR2 YYEEEE. CDR3 amino acids: CASSPNRRGRLAKNIQYF. CDR3 nucleotides: TGTGCCAGCAGCCCAAATAGACGTGGACGACTAGCCAAAAACATTCAGTACTTC.

The CDR3 is CATSRDGGLGSGGAETQYF. CDR3 nucleotides: TGTGCCACCAGCAGAGATGGCGGACTTGGTAGCGGGGGGGCAGAGACCCAGTACTTC. The rearrangement uses TRBV15 and TRBJ2-5; 11 positions agree with TRBD2. The V gene's germline CDR1 is LNHNV and CDR2 YYDKDF (reference sequence). After removal of 0 bases from V and 4 bases from J, the junction contained 13 bases not matched to a gene. This CDR3 is built from 19 residues.

The chain carries TRBV18 and TRBJ2-2; perhaps TRBD2 as D (5 bases). V lost 2 bases and J lost 4, with 11 bases in between. This CDR3 is 15 amino acids long. Germline V CDR1 and CDR2: KGHSH, LQKENI. The CDR3: CASSPKRLSTGELFF. In DNA, the CDR3 is TGTGCCAGCTCACCAAAGCGGCTCAGCACCGGGGAGCTGTTTTTT.

The V gene is TRBV15, the J gene TRBJ2-7; D gene unclear. The CDR3 consists of 15 residues. The germline gives CDR1 LNHNV, CDR2 YYDKDF (reference sequence). The V and J ends lost 3 bases and 2 bases respectively, with 14 bases between them. The CDR3 spells CATSRGPTAPYEQYF. The CDR3 nucleotides are TGTGCCACCAGCAGGGGCCCGACGGCTCCCTACGAGCAGTACTTC.

V and J are TRBV11-2 and TRBJ2-7; D gene uncertain. Trimming left V 1 base short and J 2 bases short, with 0 bases between. CDR3 length: 11 residues. Looked up from germline, CDR1 is SGHAT and CDR2 is FQNNGV. Here the CDR3 reads CASSLAYEQYF. CDR3 in DNA: TGTGCCAGCAGCTTAGCCTACGAGCAGTACTTC. Combining the CDR3 with reference TRBV11-2 and TRBJ2-7 gives the whole variable domain EAGVAQSPRYKIIEKRQSVAFWCNPISGHATLYWYQQILGQGPKLLIQFQNNGVVDDSQLPKDRFSAERLKGVDSTLKIQPAKLEDSAVYLCASSLAYEQYFGPGTRLTVT.

This sequence joins TRBV7-9 and TRBJ2-1, with D uncertain. V lost 7 bases and J 0 bases, leaving 13 bases between the germline ends. Germline loops: CDR1 SEHNR, CDR2 FQNEAQ (reference sequence). This CDR3 comprises 15 residues. The CDR3: CASTQAIYSYNEQFF. The CDR3 DNA is TGTGCCAGCACCCAAGCCATATACTCCTACAATGAGCAGTTCTTC.

This clone was detected only once. The V call is TRBV7-9, the J call TRBJ1-4, with unresolved D. Germline lookup yields CDR1 SEHNR and CDR2 FQNEAQ (reference sequence). The CDR3 runs to 14 residues. Deletions cut 2 bases from V and 0 bases from J, with 4 bases between. The DNA for the CDR3 is TGTGCCAGCAGCTTACGGTCAACTAATGAAAAACTGTTTTTT. Amino acid sequence: CASSLRSTNEKLFF.

CDR3 protein: CASSAVGLGYEQYF. As DNA, the CDR3 is TGTGCCAGCAGCGCGGTGGGACTAGGCTACGAGCAGTACTTC. The chain has TRBV5-6 and TRBJ2-7; the match to TRBD2 covers 8 bases. The CDR3 spans 14 residues. The V segment lost 4 bases and the J segment 3 bases; nucleotides outside the gene matches: 6. Germline values: CDR1 SGHDT, CDR2 YYEEEE.

The genes are TRBV5-1 and TRBJ1-1, with 8 positions matching TRBD1. The V and J ends lost 1 base and 5 bases, in that order; junction bases with no gene match: 4. Germline V gives CDR1 SGHRS, CDR2 YFSETQ. The CDR3 totals 14 residues. The CDR3: CASSLQDRVTEAFF. As DNA, the CDR3 is TGCGCCAGCAGCTTGCAGGACAGGGTTACTGAAGCTTTCTTT.

This clone was recorded only once. The chain uses TRBV5-1 and TRBJ2-1; 8 bases align to TRBD1. The germline V gene has CDR1 SGHRS and CDR2 YFSETQ. The length of the CDR3 is 14 residues. V was pared by 4 bases and J by 4 bases, with 4 bases of the junction left unmatched. The CDR3 loop reads CASSTGQAYNEQFF. CDR3 nucleotides: TGCGCCAGCAGCACGGGACAGGCTTACAATGAGCAGTTCTTC.

Written as DNA, the CDR3 is TGTGCCAGCAGCTTAGGTGGGATAATGAACACTGAAGCTTTCTTT. It is translated as CASSLGGIMNTEAFF. The chain couples TRBV7-6 to TRBJ1-1; no firm D call. Trimming removed 1 base at V and 0 bases at J, with 9 bases between. The CDR3 extends over 15 amino acids. Germline assignment: CDR1 SGHVS and CDR2 FNYEAQ.

This clone has only one observation. J is TRBJ1-5 and V is TRBV5-5, with a tentative D call TRBD1 (5 bases). Germline V gives CDR1 SGHKS, CDR2 YYEKEE (reference sequence). V gave up 0 bases and J gave up 4 bases, with 17 bases separating them. This CDR3 has 17 amino acids. The CDR3 sequence: CASSLDDSTRGNQPQHF. CDR3 coding DNA: TGTGCCAGCAGCTTGGACGACAGTACCCGAGGGAATCAGCCCCAGCATTTT.

The CDR3 is CASSGAGGSYQPQHF. The CDR3 DNA reads TGTGCCAGTAGTGGGGCAGGGGGTTCTTATCAGCCCCAGCATTTT. The rearrangement uses TRBV19 and TRBJ1-5, with 7 bases matching TRBD1. V was clipped by 5 bases and J by 5 bases; unmatched bases: 9. The germline CDR1 and CDR2 sequences are LNHDA and SQIVND (reference sequence). The CDR3 sequence is 15 residues long.

The V gene is TRBV6-1, the J gene TRBJ2-7, with D possibly being TRBD1 (6 bases). Germline CDR1 is MNHNS and CDR2 is SASEGT. Trimming left V 10 bases short and J 2 bases short, with 21 bases between. The CDR3 has 15 residues. The CDR3, as DNA: TGTGCCATCCGAGACAGGAGAAAGTCGACCTACGAGCAGTACTTC. Its protein is CAIRDRRKSTYEQYF.

As for this clone: The sample contains more than one DNA sequence encoding this CDR3. The V call is TRBV2, the J call TRBJ2-7; D is unclear. Trimming cost V 6 bases and J 0 bases, with 6 bases left between them. The V gene's germline CDR1 is SNHLY and CDR2 FYNNEI. This CDR3 contains 12 residues. The CDR3 nucleotides read TGTGCCAGCAGGCCCGGCTCCTACGAGCAGTACTTC. Residues: CASRPGSYEQYF.

This clone was seen just once. V usage is TRBV15 and J usage is TRBJ1-5, with D perhaps TRBD1 (5 bases). The CDR3 contains 15 residues. Germline CDR1 is LNHNV and CDR2 is YYDKDF (reference sequence). V shed 0 bases and J shed 7 bases, with 13 bases lying between them. DNA of the CDR3: TGTGCCACCAGCAGAGAACGGGGGTTTGGGCAGCCCCAGCATTTT. Translating it yields CATSRERGFGQPQHF.

The rearrangement uses TRBV5-8 and TRBJ1-2, with TRBD1 as a possible D gene (5 bases). This CDR3 spans 15 amino acids. Germline V CDR1 and CDR2: SGHTS, YDEGEE. V was trimmed by 2 bases and J by 5 bases, leaving 16 bases between them. The CDR3 nucleotides are TGTGCCAGCAGCTTTTCTTTGACAGCGATATATGGCTACACCTTC. It codes for CASSFSLTAIYGYTF.

The chain recombines TRBV4-1 with TRBJ2-2, with 9 bases fitting TRBD1. Looked up from germline, CDR1 is MGHRA and CDR2 is YSYEKL. V was pared by 2 bases and J by 6 bases, with 10 bases of the junction left unmatched. The CDR3 consists of 17 residues. The CDR3: CASSQPPGTGQPGELFF. CDR3 DNA: TGCGCCAGCAGCCAACCCCCCGGGACAGGGCAACCCGGGGAGCTGTTTTTT.

This sequence joins TRBV7-9 and TRBJ1-2; 12 nucleotides align to TRBD1. This CDR3 region has 16 residues. The V gene's germline CDR1 is SEHNR and CDR2 FQNEAQ (reference sequence). J lost 6 bases, V lost 5 bases, and 10 bases had no gene match. The CDR3 nucleotides are TGTGCCAGCAGCCCGGGGACAGGGGGCGCGGGAGATGGCTACACCTTC. Amino acid sequence: CASSPGTGGAGDGYTF.

This clone appeared a single time. The rearrangement links TRBV6-1 to TRBJ2-5; 10 bases align to TRBD2. Germline V gives CDR1 MNHNS, CDR2 SASEGT. The CDR3 sequence is 15 residues long. The junction had 4 bases not matched to a gene; V was cut back by 5 bases and J by 1 base. CDR3 in amino acids: CASSPLAGAQETQYF. Written as DNA, the CDR3 is TGTGCCAGCAGTCCTCTAGCGGGGGCCCAAGAGACCCAGTACTTC.